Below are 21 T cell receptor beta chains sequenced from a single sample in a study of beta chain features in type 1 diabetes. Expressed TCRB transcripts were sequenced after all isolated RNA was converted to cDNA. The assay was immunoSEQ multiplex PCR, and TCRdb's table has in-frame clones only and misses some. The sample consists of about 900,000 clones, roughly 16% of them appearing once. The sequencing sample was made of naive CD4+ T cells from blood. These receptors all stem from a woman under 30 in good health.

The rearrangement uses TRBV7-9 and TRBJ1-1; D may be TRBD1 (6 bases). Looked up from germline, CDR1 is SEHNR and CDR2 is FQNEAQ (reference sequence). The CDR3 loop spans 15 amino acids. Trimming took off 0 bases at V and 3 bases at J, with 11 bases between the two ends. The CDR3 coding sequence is TGTGCCAGCAGCTTAGCAGAGGGGGGGTACACTGAAGCTTTCTTT. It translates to CASSLAEGGYTEAFF. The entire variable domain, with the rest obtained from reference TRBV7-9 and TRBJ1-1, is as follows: DTGVSQNPRHKITKRGQNVTFRCDPISEHNRLYWYRQTLGQGPEFLTYFQNEAQLEKSRLLSDRFSAERPKGSFSTLEIQRTEQGDSAMYLCASSLAEGGYTEAFFGQGTRLTVV.

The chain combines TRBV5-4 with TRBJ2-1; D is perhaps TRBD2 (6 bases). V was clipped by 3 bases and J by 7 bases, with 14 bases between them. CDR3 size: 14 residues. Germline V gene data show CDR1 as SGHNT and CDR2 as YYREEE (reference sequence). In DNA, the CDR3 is TGTGCCAGCAGCTGGACTACCAACTCGAATGAGCAGTTCTTC. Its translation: CASSWTTNSNEQFF.

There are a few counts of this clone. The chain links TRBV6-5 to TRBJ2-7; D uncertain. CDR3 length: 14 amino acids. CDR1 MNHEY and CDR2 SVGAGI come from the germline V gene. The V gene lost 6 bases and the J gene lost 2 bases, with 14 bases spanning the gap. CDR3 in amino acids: CASSLDSRAYEQYF. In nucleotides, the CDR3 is TGTGCCAGCAGCCTCGACTCTCGAGCCTACGAGCAGTACTTC.

Written as DNA, the CDR3 is TGTGCCAGCAGACCCCAGGGATCTGGAGATACGCAGTATTTT. Encoded protein: CASRPQGSGDTQYF. The chain employs TRBV7-2 and TRBJ2-3; D is perhaps TRBD1 (5 bases). The CDR3 consists of 14 residues. V gave up 6 bases and J gave up 5 bases, with 15 bases separating them. Germline values: CDR1 SGHTA, CDR2 FQGNSA.

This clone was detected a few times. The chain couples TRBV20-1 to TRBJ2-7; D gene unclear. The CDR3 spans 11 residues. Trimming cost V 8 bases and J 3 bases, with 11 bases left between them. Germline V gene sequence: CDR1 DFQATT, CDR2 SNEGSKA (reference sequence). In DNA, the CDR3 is TGCAGTCCGAGTGAAGGCTACGAGCAGTACTTC. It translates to CSPSEGYEQYF.

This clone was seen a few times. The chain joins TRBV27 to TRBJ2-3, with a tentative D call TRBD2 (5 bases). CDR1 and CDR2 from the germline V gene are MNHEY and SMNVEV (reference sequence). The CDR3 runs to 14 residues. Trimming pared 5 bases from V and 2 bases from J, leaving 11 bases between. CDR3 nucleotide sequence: TGTGCCAGCAGTCGAGGGCCTCACACAGATACGCAGTATTTT. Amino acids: CASSRGPHTDTQYF.

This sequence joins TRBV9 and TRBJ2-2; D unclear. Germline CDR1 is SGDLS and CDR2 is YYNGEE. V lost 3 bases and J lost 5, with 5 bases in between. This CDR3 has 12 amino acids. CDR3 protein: CASSESTGELFF. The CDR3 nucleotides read TGTGCCAGCAGCGAGAGTACCGGGGAGCTGTTTTTT.

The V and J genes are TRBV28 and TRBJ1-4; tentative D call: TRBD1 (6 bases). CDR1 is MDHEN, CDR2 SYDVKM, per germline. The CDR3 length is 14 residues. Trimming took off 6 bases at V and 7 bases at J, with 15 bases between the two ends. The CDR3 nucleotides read TGTGCCAGCAGGAGGGGGGCCCATTCTGAAAAACTGTTTTTT. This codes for CASRRGAHSEKLFF.

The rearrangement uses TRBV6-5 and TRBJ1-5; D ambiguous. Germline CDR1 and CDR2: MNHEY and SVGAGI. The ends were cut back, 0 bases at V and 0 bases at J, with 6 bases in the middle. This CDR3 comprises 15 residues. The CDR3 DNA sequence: TGTGCCAGCAGTTACTCCCGACATAGCAATCAGCCCCAGCATTTT. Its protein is CASSYSRHSNQPQHF.

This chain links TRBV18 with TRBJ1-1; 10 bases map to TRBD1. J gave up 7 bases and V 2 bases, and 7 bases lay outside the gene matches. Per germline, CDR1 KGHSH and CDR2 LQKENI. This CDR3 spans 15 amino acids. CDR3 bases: TGTGCCAGCTCACCAACCCGACAGGGGGCGGTTGAAGCTTTCTTT. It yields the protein CASSPTRQGAVEAFF.

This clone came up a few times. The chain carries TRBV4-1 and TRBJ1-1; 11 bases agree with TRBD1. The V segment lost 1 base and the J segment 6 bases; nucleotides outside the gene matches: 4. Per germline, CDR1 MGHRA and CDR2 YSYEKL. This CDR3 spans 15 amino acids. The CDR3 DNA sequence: TGCGCCAGCAGCCAAGGGACAGGGGGCGCGCCTGAAGCTTTCTTT. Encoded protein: CASSQGTGGAPEAFF.

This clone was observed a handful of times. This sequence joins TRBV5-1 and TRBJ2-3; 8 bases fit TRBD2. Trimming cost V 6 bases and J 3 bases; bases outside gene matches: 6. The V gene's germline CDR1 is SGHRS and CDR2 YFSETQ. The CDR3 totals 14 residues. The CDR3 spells CASNAGGWTDTQYF. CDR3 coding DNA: TGCGCCAGCAACGCGGGAGGATGGACAGATACGCAGTATTTT.

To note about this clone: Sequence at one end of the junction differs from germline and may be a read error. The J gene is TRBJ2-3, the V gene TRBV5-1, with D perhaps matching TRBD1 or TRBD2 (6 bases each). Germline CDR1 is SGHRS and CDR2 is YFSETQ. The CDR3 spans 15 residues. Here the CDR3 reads CTSSGRGGSTDTQYF. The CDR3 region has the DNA TGCACCAGCAGCGGAAGAGGGGGGAGCACAGATACGCAGTATTTT.

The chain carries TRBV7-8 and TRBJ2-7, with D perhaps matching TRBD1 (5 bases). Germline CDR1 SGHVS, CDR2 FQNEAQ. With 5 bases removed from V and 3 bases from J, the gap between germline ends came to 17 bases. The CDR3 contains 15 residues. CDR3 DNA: TGTGCCAGCAGCCCTCGGACAAATGGCGGCTACGAGCAGTACTTC. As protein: CASSPRTNGGYEQYF.

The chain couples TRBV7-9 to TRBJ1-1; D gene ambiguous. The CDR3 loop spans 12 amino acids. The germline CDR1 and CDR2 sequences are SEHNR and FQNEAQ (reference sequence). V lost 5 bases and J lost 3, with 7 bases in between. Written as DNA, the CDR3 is TGTGCCAGCAGCCACTGGGACACTGAAGCTTTCTTT. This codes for CASSHWDTEAFF. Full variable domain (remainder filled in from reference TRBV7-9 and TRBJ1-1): DTGVSQNPRHKITKRGQNVTFRCDPISEHNRLYWYRQTLGQGPEFLTYFQNEAQLEKSRLLSDRFSAERPKGSFSTLEIQRTEQGDSAMYLCASSHWDTEAFFGQGTRLTVV.

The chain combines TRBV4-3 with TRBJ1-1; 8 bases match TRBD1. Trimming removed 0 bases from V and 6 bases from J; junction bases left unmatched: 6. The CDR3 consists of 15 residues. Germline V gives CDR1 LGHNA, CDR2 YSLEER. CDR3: CASSQDTGGLSEAFF. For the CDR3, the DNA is TGCGCCAGCAGCCAAGATACAGGGGGGTTATCTGAAGCTTTCTTT.

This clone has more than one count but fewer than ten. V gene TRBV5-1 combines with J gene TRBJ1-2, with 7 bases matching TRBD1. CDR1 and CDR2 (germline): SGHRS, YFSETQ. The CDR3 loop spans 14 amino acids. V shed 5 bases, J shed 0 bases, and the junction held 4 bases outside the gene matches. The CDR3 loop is CASRNTGANYGYTF. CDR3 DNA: TGCGCCAGCAGGAATACAGGGGCTAACTATGGCTACACCTTC.

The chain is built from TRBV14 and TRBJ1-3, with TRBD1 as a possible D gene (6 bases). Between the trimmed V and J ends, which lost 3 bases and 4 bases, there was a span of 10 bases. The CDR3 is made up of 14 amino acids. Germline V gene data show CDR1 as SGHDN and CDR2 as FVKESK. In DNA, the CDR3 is TGTGCCAGCAGCCAGCAGGGGTCCGGAAACACCATATATTTT. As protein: CASSQQGSGNTIYF.

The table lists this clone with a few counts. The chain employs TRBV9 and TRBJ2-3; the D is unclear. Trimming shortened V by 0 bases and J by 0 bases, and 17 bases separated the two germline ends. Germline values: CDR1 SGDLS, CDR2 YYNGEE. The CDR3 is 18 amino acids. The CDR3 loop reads CASSVVGSTSLSTDTQYF. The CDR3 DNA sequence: TGTGCCAGCAGCGTAGTTGGCTCGACCAGCCTGAGCACAGATACGCAGTATTTT.

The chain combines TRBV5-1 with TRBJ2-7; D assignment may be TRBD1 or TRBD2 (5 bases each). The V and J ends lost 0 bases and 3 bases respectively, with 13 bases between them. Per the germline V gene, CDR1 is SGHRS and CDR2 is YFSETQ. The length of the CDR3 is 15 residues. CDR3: CASSLVSGDGYEQYF. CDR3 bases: TGCGCCAGCAGCTTGGTGTCCGGGGACGGCTACGAGCAGTACTTC.

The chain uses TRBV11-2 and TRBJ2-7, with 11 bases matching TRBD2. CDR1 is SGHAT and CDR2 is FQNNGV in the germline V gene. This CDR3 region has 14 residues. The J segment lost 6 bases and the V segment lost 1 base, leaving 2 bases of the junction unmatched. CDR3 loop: CASSLALAGVEQYF. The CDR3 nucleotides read TGTGCCAGCAGCTTAGCACTAGCGGGAGTCGAGCAGTACTTC.